Reported below is one TCR beta chain. Its antigen is not identified. PCR was performed using 60 Vbeta and 13 Jbeta primers. Profiling relied on immunoSEQ multiplex PCR, and the TCRdb table lists in-frame clones only, not all of them. The sample records 200,000 to 250,000 clones, around 85% being singletons. After removal of 0 bases from V and 1 base from J, the junction contained 6 bases not matched to a gene. Germline CDR1 MNHEY, CDR2 SMNVEV (reference sequence). The CDR3 is made up of 16 amino acids. The data stem from a study of cytomegalovirus exposure and HLA in healthy donors. Study-wide findings and caveats: High specificity and sensitivity for cytomegalovirus status were reported for the classifier.

The sequenced material came from PBMCs. The TCR comes from a man aged 50-59 years in good health and CMV-seronegative. The chain links TRBV27 to TRBJ2-7, with 7 bases matching TRBD1. CDR3 sequence: CASSLSWGTVSYEQYF. DNA of the CDR3: TGTGCCAGCAGTTTATCATGGGGGACAGTGTCCTACGAGCAGTACTTC.